This entry describes one T cell receptor beta chain. Its target is not known. V lost 0 bases and J lost 0, with 16 bases in between. The germline gives CDR1 GTSNPN, CDR2 SVGIG (reference sequence). This CDR3 comprises 17 residues. This entry belongs to a study of a mutant IDH1 vaccine in newly diagnosed glioma. Whole-study findings and limits: Vaccination elicited immune responses in 90% to 95% of patients.

Time point: week 35, safety follow-up. With topical imiquimod, each dose of the vaccine consisted of 300 ug of mutant IDH1 20-mer peptide. The method was immunoSEQ multiplex PCR; TCRdb's version includes in-frame clones alone and lacks a portion of them. The data contain roughly 50,000 clones, around four fifths of them singletons. Source: PBMCs, taken from a glioma patient whose treatment included an IDH1 peptide vaccine. This chain joins TRBV30 and TRBJ2-3; possibly TRBD1 for D (7 bases). The receptor's source is a woman under 30 with glioma. The CDR3 region has the DNA TGTGCCTGGAGTGTACGGGGGACAGCGCTGAGCACAGATACGCAGTATTTT. Its protein product is CAWSVRGTALSTDTQYF.